The clone carrying this T cell receptor (beta chain) was seen once. Its antigen is unidentified. The CDR3 runs to 15 residues. Losses at the gene ends were 5 bases for V and 4 bases for J; bases not matched to a gene: 8. The germline V gene has CDR1 LNHDA and CDR2 SQIVND (reference sequence). The data are from a study of PD-1 blockade in classical Hodgkin lymphoma. Study-level results: Prior to therapy, complete responders displayed diversity much like that of newly diagnosed patients. Reported findings placed baseline TCR diversity lower in newly diagnosed patients (compared with healthy donors). CD4+ TCR diversity, unlike CD8+, climbed significantly by C4D1.

Every patient experienced relapse after autologous stem cell transplantation, and brentuximab vedotin exposure varied. TCRdb's table, derived via immunoSEQ multiplex PCR, lists solely in-frame clones and lacks some. There are more than 45,000 clones in the sample; approximately 70% occur only once, and more than 13% lies in the top ten. The receptor was derived from a human donor with classical Hodgkin lymphoma. The source was peripheral blood mononuclear cells (PBMCs), collected before the second cycle of nivolumab. This chain connects TRBV19 to TRBJ2-1; 7 nucleotides agree with TRBD1. The CDR3, as DNA: TGTGCCAGTAGTTCGGGACAGAGCTTTTACAATGAGCAGTTCTTC. Encoded protein: CASSSGQSFYNEQFF.